The entry below describes one T cell receptor (beta chain). Its antigen remains unknown. This sample was included in a study of Graves' ophthalmopathy and Graves' hyperthyroidism. The PBMCs originated from more than 8 ml of fresh peripheral blood. Per germline, CDR1 LNHNV and CDR2 YYDKDF (reference sequence). CDR3 length: 13 residues. Trimming pared 3 bases from V and 10 bases from J, leaving 15 bases between. RNA transcripts served as template for amplifying TCR beta CDR3 sequences. HTBI primers served in a first-round RT-PCR, which a second-round multiplex PCR followed. MiXCR, run by TCRdb on the multiplex PCR reads, gives a single entry per CDR3 protein. The profile shows hundreds of thousands of distinct CDR3 sequences, around a fifth of them singletons. General study points: Most expanded thyroid clonotypes above 0.001 frequency also appeared in blood. Forecasting of ophthalmopathy progression by the model achieved less than 71% sensitivity and around 72% specificity.

This clonotype originated in a young woman with stable Graves' hyperthyroidism. The rearrangement links TRBV15 to TRBJ1-1; D is unclear. The sequencing input was peripheral blood. The CDR3 nucleotides are TGTGCCACCAGCAGGGTGACACTTGTTGGAGCTTTCTTT. It translates to CATSRVTLVGAFF.